The present entry profiles one T cell receptor beta chain with its context. As yet, its antigen is unknown. The data are from a study of OX40 agonist ivuxolimab in advanced cancers. For the study at large: Intravenous ivuxolimab was administered to patients every 2 weeks at 0.01 to 10 mg/kg. Study findings and constraints: Clonal expansion was seen in CD4+ and CD8+ blood T cells by week 6 at 0.1 to 3.0 mg/kg.

Here immunoSEQ multiplex PCR was the method, and the copy in TCRdb shows in-frame clones only, minus some. The table has about 60,000 clones, 75% to 90% seen once; the top ten hold around 0.6%. The cohort excluded patients with autoimmune disease history or systemic immunosuppression. CDR1 and CDR2 (germline): MNHEY, SMNVEV (reference sequence). The CDR3 loop spans 17 amino acids. Trimming cost V 3 bases and J 4 bases; bases outside gene matches: 11. V usage is TRBV27 and J usage is TRBJ2-2, with 7 bases that match TRBD2. Specimen: CD4+ or CD8+ T cells sorted from blood, collected in a trial of the OX40 agonist ivuxolimab. This receptor was identified in an adult with an advanced solid tumor such as melanoma, head and neck, liver or kidney cancer. The CDR3 DNA reads TGTGCCAGCAGTTTTTGGTCGCGGGAGTCGGCCACCGGGGAGCTGTTTTTT. This translates into CASSFWSRESATGELFF.